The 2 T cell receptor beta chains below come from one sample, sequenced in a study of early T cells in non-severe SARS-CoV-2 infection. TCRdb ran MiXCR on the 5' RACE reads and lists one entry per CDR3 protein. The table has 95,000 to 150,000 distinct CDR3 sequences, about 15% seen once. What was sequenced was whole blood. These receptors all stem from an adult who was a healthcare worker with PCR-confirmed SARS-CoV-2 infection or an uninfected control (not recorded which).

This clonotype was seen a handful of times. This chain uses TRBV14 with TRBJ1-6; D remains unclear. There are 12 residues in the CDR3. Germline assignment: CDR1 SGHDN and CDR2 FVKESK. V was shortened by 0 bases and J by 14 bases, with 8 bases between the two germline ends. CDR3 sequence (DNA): TGTGCCAGCAGCCAAGATTTGTGGACCCTCCACTTT. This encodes CASSQDLWTLHF. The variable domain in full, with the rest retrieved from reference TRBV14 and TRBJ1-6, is EAGVTQFPSHSVIEKGQTVTLRCDPISGHDNLYWYRRVMGKEIKFLLHFVKESKQDESGMPNNRFLAERTGGTYSTLKVQPAELEDSGVYFCASSQDLWTLHFGNGTRLTVT.

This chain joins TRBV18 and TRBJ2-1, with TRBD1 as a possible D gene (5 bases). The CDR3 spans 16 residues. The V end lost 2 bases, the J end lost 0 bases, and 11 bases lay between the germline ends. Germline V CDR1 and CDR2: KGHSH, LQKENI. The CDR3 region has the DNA TGTGCCAGCTCACCAGGGGCCCTGACCTCCTACAATGAGCAGTTCTTC. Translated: CASSPGALTSYNEQFF.